The sequence of this TCR beta chain was determined in a study of sequential checkpoint blockade in melanoma. Looking at the study overall: Patients were randomized 1:1 to nivolumab-then-ipilimumab or ipilimumab-then-nivolumab first-line. Each arm's sequence ended with maintenance nivolumab.

Germline V lookup: CDR1 SGDLS, CDR2 YYNGEE. The CDR3 has 15 residues. V lost 3 bases, J lost 3 bases, and 7 bases stayed unmatched. Clones were read by immunoSEQ multiplex PCR, and TCRdb kept only the in-frame ones, dropping some. The sample includes more than 9,500 clones, roughly 77% of them seen just once. Treatment indicated: randomized to nivolumab then ipilimumab (arm A) or the reverse (arm B). DNA-damaging chemotherapy had not been given to any patient beforehand. From thawed PBMCs, live CD3+CD8+ cells negative for CD19 and CD56 were sorted. The material sequenced was CD8+ T cells sorted from blood (inferred from file names), taken from a patient given nivolumab and ipilimumab in sequence. This sequence joins TRBV9 and TRBJ2-7; 9 bases fit TRBD1. This TCR was recovered from a human donor with melanoma. As DNA, the CDR3 is TGTGCCAGCAGCGGGGGGACAGGGAATCTCTACGAGCAGTACTTC. Its translation is CASSGGTGNLYEQYF. Full variable domain (rest looked up from reference TRBV9 and TRBJ2-7): DSGVTQTPKHLITATGQRVTLRCSPRSGDLSVYWYQQSLDQGLQFLIQYYNGEERAKGNILERFSAQQFPDLHSELNLSSLELGDSALYFCASSGGTGNLYEQYFGPGTRLTVT.